This T cell receptor (beta chain) was documented in a study of Graves' ophthalmopathy and Graves' hyperthyroidism. This CDR3 has 18 amino acids. Germline CDR1 and CDR2: MNHEY and SVGEGT. V was trimmed by 1 base and J by 0 bases, leaving 18 bases between them. This clonotype appeared once. The authors amplified TCR beta CDR3 regions from RNA transcripts. HTBI-primed first-round RT-PCR preceded second-round multiplex PCR. In TCRdb, the multiplex PCR reads were re-called with MiXCR into one record per CDR3 protein. The sample contains about 380,000 distinct CDR3 sequences, 15% of which appear only once. The source of the PBMCs was roughly 10 ml of fresh peripheral blood.

The receptor was isolated from a young woman with stable Graves' hyperthyroidism. The sample comprised peripheral blood. This chain links TRBV6-2 or TRBV6-3 with TRBJ1-1, with D hard to call. The CDR3 DNA reads as TGTGCCAGCAGTTACTTTGACCCCCTTCGGGTAATGAACACTGAAGCTTTCTTT. This sequence encodes CASSYFDPLRVMNTEAFF.